This T cell receptor (beta chain) was observed in a study of blood T cell repertoires in COVID-19. Study information: Spain, Italy and the United States supplied samples that represented acute and convalescent COVID-19.

As handled by the study authors: Counts of nucleated cells, estimated from reference gene primer amplification, were obtained. Measured with immunoSEQ multiplex PCR; TCRdb has only the in-frame clones, and not every one. V and J calls and clone size are copied from that table; D and trimming were computed from the DNA. The table lists roughly 150,000 clones, approximately 78% of them singletons. The V end was cut by 1 base, the J end by 0 bases, with 7 bases between. CDR1 is LGHDT, CDR2 YNNKEL, per germline (reference sequence). The CDR3 is made up of 15 amino acids. The J gene is TRBJ1-3, the V gene TRBV3-1 (or the pseudogene TRBV3-2); D remains ambiguous. Source material: peripheral blood. The TCR comes from a human donor with acute or convalescent COVID-19. The donor label of this sample is uncertain. CDR3 loop: CASSQAELSGNTIYF. Written as DNA, the CDR3 is TGTGCCAGCAGCCAAGCGGAGCTCTCTGGAAACACCATATATTTT.